Given below is one TCR beta chain in context. A single record per CDR3 protein comes from TCRdb applying MiXCR to the 5' RACE reads. The table shows around 220,000 distinct CDR3 sequences, with 11% to 15% occurring only once. The CDR3 has 14 residues. The V segment lost 5 bases and the J segment 5 bases; nucleotides outside the gene matches: 5. This sample was taken from a study of identical twins. The chain links TRBV12-3 or TRBV12-4 to TRBJ1-5; 8 bases map to TRBD1. The sample comprised memory (CD45RO+) T cells sorted from blood. This TCR was recovered from a woman under 30 in good health. The CDR3 here is CASSPQGGDQPQHF. The CDR3 region has the DNA TGTGCCAGCAGTCCACAGGGGGGCGATCAGCCCCAGCATTTT.